A single sample gave rise to the 28 T cell receptor beta chains below, sequenced in a study of human T cells and chemical hapten exposure. MiXCR, run by TCRdb on the RACE reads, gives a single entry per CDR3 protein. The sample has roughly 160,000 distinct CDR3 sequences; more than 14% are singletons. This sample's time point: patch test 1, 2 weeks after DPC sensitization. Treatment of the sample: therapeutic diphenylcyclopropenone sensitization with weekly scalp DPC. Sequenced material: whole blood, taken in connection with sensitization to the hapten diphenylcyclopropenone (DPC). These receptors all come from a woman under 40 with alopecia areata. Some clones in this sample may be carry-over from other donors' samples.

This clonotype has just a few counts. The chain carries TRBV20-1 and TRBJ1-1; D not resolved. Trimming cost V 4 bases and J 2 bases, with 8 bases left between them. The CDR3 sequence is 12 residues long. Germline CDR1 and CDR2: DFQATT and SNEGSKA (reference sequence). The CDR3 region is CSAKDGNTEAFF. Written as DNA, the CDR3 is TGCAGTGCTAAAGATGGCAACACTGAAGCTTTCTTT.

There are a few counts of this clonotype. The chain joins TRBV27 to TRBJ2-7; the D is unclear. CDR3 length: 14 residues. V was cut by 1 base and J by 6 bases, with 13 bases left in between. CDR1 MNHEY and CDR2 SMNVEV come from the germline V gene (reference sequence). The CDR3 nucleotides are TGTGCCAGCAGTTTATTTCTAGATCATCGCGAGCAGTACTTC. Protein: CASSLFLDHREQYF.

This clonotype was found many times. The chain links TRBV2 to TRBJ2-7; TRBD2 aligns across 16 bases. The trim removed 8 bases at V and 6 bases at J, leaving 7 bases unmatched. Germline assignment: CDR1 SNHLY and CDR2 FYNNEI. The CDR3 has 15 amino acids. The DNA of the CDR3 is TGTGCCAGCGCCGGGACTAGCGGGGGGGCAGGCGAGCAGTACTTC. It yields the protein CASAGTSGGAGEQYF.

The rearrangement uses TRBV4-3 and TRBJ1-1, with D maybe TRBD1 (5 bases). Between the trimmed V and J ends, which lost 6 bases and 4 bases, there was a span of 15 bases. The CDR3 consists of 14 residues. The germline gives CDR1 LGHNA, CDR2 YSLEER. The CDR3 loop reads CASRDLGRGTEAFF. The CDR3 coding sequence is TGCGCCAGCAGGGACCTGGGGAGGGGCACTGAAGCTTTCTTT.

This clonotype was detected a few times. The V call is TRBV7-2, the J call TRBJ2-1; 9 bases are a match to TRBD2. This CDR3 spans 17 amino acids. Losses at the gene ends were 1 base for V and 10 bases for J; bases not matched to a gene: 14. The germline gives CDR1 SGHTA, CDR2 FQGNSA. Written as DNA, the CDR3 is TGTGCCAGCAGCTTAGTAAGACTAGCGGACTATCCAGTCGAGCAGTTCTTC. It translates to CASSLVRLADYPVEQFF.

This clonotype was counted between two and nine times. The chain is built from TRBV7-3 and TRBJ2-1, with 7 bases matching TRBD2. The ends lost 5 bases at V and 10 bases at J; junction bases unmatched: 11. CDR3 size: 14 residues. The V gene's germline CDR1 is SGHTA and CDR2 FQGTGA. The CDR3 coding sequence is TGTGCCAGCAGCCCCATGGCGGGAGAGGGGGAGCAGTTCTTC. Translated, it gives CASSPMAGEGEQFF.

The chain joins TRBV27 to TRBJ1-2; D uncertain. Germline assignment: CDR1 MNHEY and CDR2 SMNVEV (reference sequence). This CDR3 region has 13 residues. Trimming pared 7 bases from V and 4 bases from J, leaving 13 bases between. This CDR3 reads CASTNGIAYGYTF. Here the CDR3 DNA reads TGTGCCAGCACGAACGGGATAGCCTATGGCTACACCTTC.

The chain is built from TRBV10-3 and TRBJ2-2; TRBD1 matches at 7 bases. Germline V CDR1 and CDR2: ENHRY, SYGVKD. Trimming cost V 11 bases and J 5 bases; bases outside gene matches: 14. CDR3 size: 15 residues. CDR3 region: CAAQRRQGITGELFF. The CDR3 DNA reads as TGTGCCGCTCAGCGAAGACAGGGAATTACCGGGGAGCTGTTTTTT.

The table lists this clonotype with a few counts. This chain uses TRBV27 with TRBJ2-2, with 7 bases that match TRBD1. Looked up from germline, CDR1 is MNHEY and CDR2 is SMNVEV (reference sequence). Trimming removed 2 bases from V and 6 bases from J; junction bases left unmatched: 9. The CDR3 extends over 16 amino acids. CDR3 DNA: TGTGCCAGCAGTTTAGTAGGGGGCAGAATCGCCGGGGAGCTGTTTTTT. This translates into CASSLVGGRIAGELFF.

This rearrangement joins TRBV14 to TRBJ2-5, with 7 bases that match TRBD2. This CDR3 region has 14 residues. Trimming took 4 bases from V and 6 from J; bases not matched to a gene: 8. Germline CDR1 and CDR2: SGHDN and FVKESK. CDR3 sequence: CASSLLGGVKTQYF. CDR3 nucleotide sequence: TGTGCCAGCAGCCTCCTGGGGGGGGTGAAGACCCAGTACTTC.

This clonotype came up a few times. The rearrangement links TRBV23-1 to TRBJ2-5, with D possibly being TRBD2 (5 bases). TRBV23-1 counts as an open reading frame of uncertain function. There are 15 residues in the CDR3. The germline V and J ends were trimmed by 2 bases and 5 bases, with 15 bases remaining between them. The CDR3 region is CASSQTGLSGETQYF. In nucleotides, the CDR3 is TGCGCCAGCAGTCAAACCGGACTGTCCGGGGAGACCCAGTACTTC.

This clonotype was detected only a few times. DNA for the CDR3: TGTGCCAGCAGCTCGGGAAGTGGTTCCTACGAGCAGTACTTC. It yields the protein CASSSGSGSYEQYF. This rearrangement joins TRBV6-5 to TRBJ2-7; weak D call: TRBD2 (5 bases). Germline V gene sequence: CDR1 MNHEY, CDR2 SVGAGI. This CDR3 spans 14 amino acids. The ends were cut back, 6 bases at V and 1 base at J, with 13 bases in the middle.

The chain employs TRBV6-1 and TRBJ2-7; unclear D gene. Germline V gene lookup returns CDR1 MNHNS and CDR2 SASEGT. Trimming shortened V by 7 bases and J by 2 bases, and 18 bases separated the two germline ends. There are 15 residues in the CDR3. CDR3 amino acids: CASKDRTGQPYEQYF. DNA for the CDR3: TGTGCCAGCAAAGATAGGACGGGTCAGCCCTACGAGCAGTACTTC.

This clonotype turned up a few times. The chain carries TRBV5-4 and TRBJ1-2; D possibly corresponds to TRBD1 (6 bases). There are 13 residues in the CDR3. V lost 5 bases, J lost 1 base, and 9 bases lay in between. Germline lookup yields CDR1 SGHNT and CDR2 YYREEE (reference sequence). CDR3: CASRLDSNYGYTF. In nucleotides, the CDR3 is TGTGCCAGCAGACTGGACAGTAACTATGGCTACACCTTC.

This clonotype showed up many times. V usage is TRBV18 and J usage is TRBJ2-2; TRBD1 matches 7 bases. Germline V gives CDR1 KGHSH, CDR2 LQKENI. The J segment lost 1 base and the V segment lost 4 bases, leaving 12 bases of the junction unmatched. The CDR3 sequence is 18 residues long. CDR3 bases: TGTGCCAGCTCACTAGACCGGACAGGTCCTTTGAACACCGGGGAGCTGTTTTTT. It codes for CASSLDRTGPLNTGELFF.

This clonotype was counted between two and nine times. The J gene is TRBJ2-7, the V gene TRBV29-1, with D perhaps TRBD1 (5 bases). Between the trimmed V and J ends, which lost 3 bases and 11 bases, there was a span of 11 bases. Germline V gives CDR1 SQVTM, CDR2 ANQGSEA. The length of the CDR3 is 10 residues. CDR3 amino acids: CSVDVGDEYF. CDR3 nucleotide sequence: TGCAGCGTTGATGTAGGGGATGAGTACTTC.

This clonotype has ten or more counts. The chain carries TRBV11-2 and TRBJ2-7; D remains ambiguous. In germline, CDR1 is SGHAT, CDR2 FQNNGV. Trimming took off 0 bases at V and 4 bases at J, with 10 bases between the two ends. This CDR3 contains 14 residues. For the CDR3, the DNA is TGTGCCAGCAGCTTAGATATCCTAATGTACGAGCAGTACTTC. Translation gives CASSLDILMYEQYF.

The table lists this clonotype with a few counts. The CDR3 protein is CSAPEKQGGNQPQHF. CDR3 bases: TGCAGTGCTCCCGAAAAACAGGGGGGCAATCAGCCCCAGCATTTT. The J gene is TRBJ1-5, the V gene TRBV20-1, with TRBD1 matching over 8 bases. The J segment lost 2 bases and the V segment lost 5 bases, leaving 8 bases of the junction unmatched. Germline CDR1 is DFQATT and CDR2 is SNEGSKA (reference sequence). The CDR3 runs to 15 residues.

This clonotype showed up many times. The V and J genes are TRBV5-4 and TRBJ2-3; 9 bases agree with TRBD2. Germline V CDR1 and CDR2: SGHNT, YYREEE (reference sequence). V lost 0 bases to trimming and J lost 7 bases; unmatched junction nucleotides: 15. CDR3 length: 18 residues. CDR3 residues: CASSLAPIAGAEPNTQYF. The CDR3 coding sequence is TGTGCCAGCAGCTTGGCCCCTATAGCGGGGGCCGAGCCGAATACGCAGTATTTT.

The J gene is TRBJ2-5, the V gene TRBV4-3; D may be TRBD1 or TRBD2 (5 bases each). V was shortened by 1 base and J by 0 bases, with 15 bases between the two germline ends. The CDR3 totals 17 residues. Germline V lookup: CDR1 LGHNA, CDR2 YSLEER. The CDR3 region is CASSQGPPREYQETQYF. The CDR3 bases are TGCGCCAGCAGCCAAGGCCCCCCCAGGGAGTACCAAGAGACCCAGTACTTC.

The CDR3 is CASSQGQSHNSPLHF. The CDR3 DNA sequence: TGTGCCAGCAGTCAAGGACAGTCCCATAATTCACCCCTCCACTTT. The J gene is TRBJ1-6, the V gene TRBV28; D may be TRBD1 (6 bases). V dropped 5 bases and J dropped 5 bases, with 13 bases sitting between them. Germline V lookup: CDR1 MDHEN, CDR2 SYDVKM. The CDR3 has 15 residues.

The CDR3 DNA follows: TGTGCCAGCAGCCGATTTCAGGATGAGCAGTTCTTC. This gives the protein CASSRFQDEQFF. V usage is TRBV7-2 and J usage is TRBJ2-1; D unclear. Trimming took off 5 bases at V and 8 bases at J, with 10 bases between the two ends. The CDR3 is made up of 12 amino acids. Germline V CDR1 and CDR2: SGHTA, FQGNSA.

The chain joins TRBV30 to TRBJ2-3; D remains ambiguous. In germline, CDR1 is GTSNPN, CDR2 SVGIG (reference sequence). Trimming removed 4 bases at V and 6 bases at J, with 11 bases between. The CDR3 sequence is 12 residues long. The CDR3: CAWTPAGDTQYF. In DNA, the CDR3 is TGTGCCTGGACCCCCGCCGGGGATACGCAGTATTTT.

This clonotype was seen more than once but under ten times. The gene calls are TRBV7-2 and TRBJ1-5; D call uncertain. This CDR3 spans 14 amino acids. V was cut by 0 bases and J by 6 bases, with 9 bases left in between. The germline CDR1 and CDR2 sequences are SGHTA and FQGNSA. The CDR3 coding sequence is TGTGCCAGCAGCTTAGCTCTAGGTTCTCAGCCCCAGCATTTT. It is translated as CASSLALGSQPQHF.

This clonotype was seen a few times. The chain combines TRBV7-9 with TRBJ1-4; weak D call: TRBD1 (5 bases). The germline V and J ends were trimmed by 3 bases and 4 bases, with 6 bases remaining between them. From germline, CDR1 is SEHNR and CDR2 FQNEAQ (reference sequence). The CDR3 is made up of 13 amino acids. The CDR3: CASSFGGNEKLFF. The DNA of the CDR3 is TGTGCCAGCAGCTTCGGGGGTAATGAAAAACTGTTTTTT.

In this sample, this clonotype turned up a few times. This chain links TRBV14 with TRBJ2-2; D uncertain. This CDR3 comprises 11 residues. V lost 3 bases and J 9 bases, leaving 5 bases between the germline ends. The germline V gene encodes CDR1 SGHDN and CDR2 FVKESK. The CDR3 nucleotides are TGTGCCAGCAGCCAGGGCCGGGAGCTGTTTTTT. It is translated as CASSQGRELFF.

The chain carries TRBV4-2 and TRBJ2-6; 7 bases line up with TRBD1. The CDR3 has 18 residues. Germline V gene data show CDR1 as LGHNA and CDR2 as YNFKEQ. V trimming: 0 bases; J trimming: 0 bases; junction bases outside the gene matches: 5. CDR3 in DNA: TGTGCCAGCAGCCAAGAATCGGGACAGACCTCTGGGGCCAACGTCCTGACTTTC. Translating gives CASSQESGQTSGANVLTF.

This clonotype was picked up many times. This chain links TRBV4-2 with TRBJ2-5; the D gene is possibly TRBD1 (5 bases). The CDR3 is 14 amino acids. V was trimmed by 0 bases and J by 3 bases, leaving 8 bases between them. Germline V gene data show CDR1 as LGHNA and CDR2 as YNFKEQ. The DNA for the CDR3 is TGTGCCAGCAGCCAAGATCAGGGAAAAGAGACCCAGTACTTC. Amino acids: CASSQDQGKETQYF.